This is a list of T cell receptor beta chains from one sample in a study of T cell responses to AZD1222 COVID-19 vaccine. Here immunoSEQ multiplex PCR was the method, and the copy in TCRdb shows in-frame clones only, minus some. The table lists roughly 120,000 clones, around 89% of them singletons. The source material was peripheral blood, sampled 28 days after the second AZD1222 dose. These receptors originate from an adult who received the AZD1222 COVID-19 vaccine. Both conserved end residues are part of each CDR3. The D gene is left open where the match is weak. Clone sizes are given selectively: once, few, many, or a class where the clone is expanded.

CDR3 DNA,CDR3 protein,V gene,clone size,D gene,J gene
TGTGCCAGCAGCGACCCTTTTTGGGAGTCGAACACCGGGGAGCTGTTTTTT,CASSDPFWESNTGELFF,TRBV7-3,NA,NA,TRBJ2-2
TGTGCCAGCAGTTACTCGCCGGGACAGTACAATGAGCAGTTCTTC,CASSYSPGQYNEQFF,TRBV6-5,NA,TRBD1,TRBJ2-1
TGTGCCTGGAGAGATACAGGGAAAGCTAGGGAAAAACTGTTTTTT,CAWRDTGKAREKLFF,TRBV30,once,NA,TRBJ1-4
TGTGCCAGCAGCGCGGGACTAGTATTCCCAGATACGCAGTATTTT,CASSAGLVFPDTQYF,TRBV5-6,NA,TRBD2,TRBJ2-3
TGTGCCAGCAGTTATCGGCGGCAGTCCTACAATGAGCAGTTCTTC,CASSYRRQSYNEQFF,TRBV6-5,once,NA,TRBJ2-1
TGTGCCAGCAGCAGGGACGGACCACTCGAAGCTTTCTTT,CASSRDGPLEAFF,TRBV6-5,few,NA,TRBJ1-1
TGTGCCAGCAGTTACGGTTCGAGGATTACCTACGAGCAGTACTTC,CASSYGSRITYEQYF,TRBV6-2/TRBV6-3,once,NA,TRBJ2-7
TGTGCCAGCAGCGACGGGACTCTACCTTATGGCTACACCTTC,CASSDGTLPYGYTF,TRBV28,NA,NA,TRBJ1-2
TGCGCCAGCACCGGTGGGGGGATTTATGGCTACACCTTC,CASTGGGIYGYTF,TRBV23-1,NA,NA,TRBJ1-2
TGTGCCTGGAGTTCTCTTCTACAGCCTAACACTGAAGCTTTCTTT,CAWSSLLQPNTEAFF,TRBV30,NA,NA,TRBJ1-1
TGTGCCAGCAACGAACGGCACACGAACAACCCCTCTGGAAACACCATATATTTT,CASNERHTNNPSGNTIYF,TRBV5-6,NA,NA,TRBJ1-3
TGTGCCAGCAGCTTAACCCCAGGGGCTACCCTAGAGACCCAGTACTTC,CASSLTPGATLETQYF,TRBV7-3,NA,NA,TRBJ2-5
TGTGCCAGCAGTTCCCGGGAGTACAATGAGCAGTTCTTC,CASSSREYNEQFF,TRBV28,NA,NA,TRBJ2-1
TGTGCCAGCAGTTTCTCCAGCCAAGAGACCCAGTACTTC,CASSFSSQETQYF,TRBV27,once,NA,TRBJ2-5
TGTGCCAGTAGTTTTTCGGAAGGCTACACCTTC,CASSFSEGYTF,TRBV19,few,NA,TRBJ1-2
TGTGCCGGGGCAGACAGGGTCGGCTATGGCTACACCTTC,CAGADRVGYGYTF,TRBV30,NA,TRBD1,TRBJ1-2
TGTGCCAGCAGCCGGCACAGGACCTACAATGAGCAGTTCTTC,CASSRHRTYNEQFF,TRBV3-1/TRBV3-2,NA,NA,TRBJ2-1
TGTGCCAGCGGACAGTTTAACTATGGCTACACCTTC,CASGQFNYGYTF,TRBV3-1/TRBV3-2,NA,NA,TRBJ1-2
TGCGCCAGCAGCCAAGAAGGGCCGAGAGGGAACGAGCAGTACTTC,CASSQEGPRGNEQYF,TRBV4-1,NA,NA,TRBJ2-7
TGTGCCAGCAGCTTGGTTGCGGCGGGAGGGCAGGGAGAGCAGTTCTTC,CASSLVAAGGQGEQFF,TRBV5-4,NA,TRBD2,TRBJ2-1
TGCGCCAGCACCCCCCGGTTGGACTATGGCTACACCTTC,CASTPRLDYGYTF,TRBV5-1,NA,NA,TRBJ1-2
TGTGCCAGCAGCTTAGATCGGGGTGCGGGGCCTTACAATGAGCAGTTCTTC,CASSLDRGAGPYNEQFF,TRBV7-9,few,NA,TRBJ2-1
TGCGCCAGCAGCCAGATGGGGGATTACGGGGAGCTGTTTTTT,CASSQMGDYGELFF,TRBV5-1,NA,NA,TRBJ2-2
TGCAGCGTTGACAGGACGAGGGATACGCAGTATTTT,CSVDRTRDTQYF,TRBV29-1,NA,NA,TRBJ2-3
TGTGCCAGCAGTTTTCAAGAGACCCAGTACTTC,CASSFQETQYF,TRBV2,NA,NA,TRBJ2-5
TGTGCCAGCAGCCCTCTCGGACGAACCTACGAGCAGTACTTC,CASSPLGRTYEQYF,TRBV7-2,NA,NA,TRBJ2-7
TGCAGCGTTGGCGATCCTTTGTATGGCTACACCTTC,CSVGDPLYGYTF,TRBV29-1,NA,NA,TRBJ1-2
TGTGCCAGCAGCAAACGGACAGGGACCACCGGGGAGCTGTTTTTT,CASSKRTGTTGELFF,TRBV11-2,NA,TRBD1,TRBJ2-2
TGCGCCAGCAGCTTGCGGGGGGGAGATACGCAGTATTTT,CASSLRGGDTQYF,TRBV5-1,once,TRBD2,TRBJ2-3
TGTGCCTGGAGTGTCAGGGGAGAGACCCAGTACTTC,CAWSVRGETQYF,TRBV30,NA,NA,TRBJ2-5
TGTGCCAGCAGCCTGGGACTCCAAGAGACCCAGTACTTC,CASSLGLQETQYF,TRBV16,NA,NA,TRBJ2-5